This T cell receptor beta chain was recovered during a study of cytomegalovirus exposure and HLA in healthy donors. Across the study: There were 350 to 400 genotyped donors. Of these, about 81% fell in the genetic ancestry cluster associated with self-reported Caucasian donors.

Points on this clone: Its antigen remains unidentified.

Findings and caveats of the study: Some segments of the V type, notably TRBV6-2 and TRBV6-3, were excluded as indistinguishable. Listed as cytomegalovirus-associated were over 150 TCR beta chains.

Per germline, CDR1 SNHLY and CDR2 FYNNEI. V was pared by 6 bases and J by 4 bases, with 6 bases of the junction left unmatched. The CDR3 contains 15 residues. The primer mix had 60 Vbeta and 13 Jbeta primers. In the authors' workflow: Around 11 million of around 85 million unique TCR beta chains were shared, per a later count. Here immunoSEQ multiplex PCR was the method, and the copy in TCRdb shows in-frame clones only, minus some. For V, J and clone size, that table is used; D and trimming come from the DNA. The sample shows 160,000 or so clones, about three quarters of them seen only once. The sample consisted of PBMCs. The chain has TRBV2 and TRBJ1-4; 9 bases agree with TRBD1. This clonotype was obtained from a man aged 35 to 55 in good health and CMV-seropositive. In nucleotides, the CDR3 is TGTGCCAGCAGAGACAGGGGGGGCATTAATGAAAAACTGTTTTTT. Protein: CASRDRGGINEKLFF.